The 24 T cell receptor beta chains presented below share a single source sample, sequenced in a study of cytomegalovirus exposure and HLA in healthy donors. A multiplex PCR was run with 60 Vbeta primers and 13 Jbeta primers. The table came from immunoSEQ multiplex PCR; TCRdb's copy has only in-frame clones and leaves some out. The sample lists some 120,000 clones, 60% to 85% occurring once. The sample taken for sequencing was PBMCs. All receptors come from a woman aged 40 to 50 in good health and CMV-seropositive.

This clone showed up just a few times. The rearrangement joins TRBV6-5 to TRBJ1-5; D call uncertain. This CDR3 comprises 15 residues. CDR1 is MNHEY, CDR2 SVGAGI, per germline. V was cut by 6 bases and J by 3 bases, with 15 bases left in between. The CDR3 region has the DNA TGTGCCAGCAGCCAGTCCGGAGGGATCAATCAGCCCCAGCATTTT. It encodes CASSQSGGINQPQHF.

The rearrangement uses TRBV29-1 and TRBJ2-5; 8 bases agree with TRBD2. This CDR3 is built from 13 residues. Looked up from germline, CDR1 is SQVTM and CDR2 is ANQGSEA. V lost 4 bases and J lost 1; bases outside the gene matches: 2. The CDR3 sequence is CSVVREGQETQYF. As DNA, the CDR3 is TGCAGCGTTGTACGGGAGGGCCAAGAGACCCAGTACTTC.

V is TRBV2 and J is TRBJ2-2; D possibly corresponds to TRBD2 (6 bases). V was trimmed by 2 bases and J by 1 base, leaving 8 bases between them. The CDR3 contains 15 residues. Per the germline V gene, CDR1 is SNHLY and CDR2 is FYNNEI. In nucleotides, the CDR3 is TGTGCCAGCAGTGAACTGGGGGGGAACACCGGGGAGCTGTTTTTT. This translates into CASSELGGNTGELFF.

This clone has just a few counts. This chain uses TRBV11-3 with TRBJ1-1; possibly TRBD1 for D (5 bases). The CDR3 length is 13 residues. The ends were cut back, 0 bases at V and 4 bases at J, with 6 bases in the middle. CDR1 and CDR2 from the germline V gene are SGHNT and YENEEA. The CDR3 DNA sequence: TGTGCCAGCAGCTTAGAGGGGGGCACTGAAGCTTTCTTT. This sequence encodes CASSLEGGTEAFF.

V usage is TRBV7-8 and J usage is TRBJ1-1, with 11 bases aligning to TRBD1. From germline, CDR1 is SGHVS and CDR2 FQNEAQ. This CDR3 comprises 14 residues. Trimming took 5 bases from V and 7 from J; bases not matched to a gene: 6. The CDR3 sequence is CASSTGTGGSEAFF. Here the CDR3 DNA reads TGTGCCAGCAGCACAGGGACAGGGGGGAGTGAAGCTTTCTTT. Full variable domain (outside the CDR3, taken from reference TRBV7-8 and TRBJ1-1): GAGVSQSPRYKVAKRGQDVALRCDPISGHVSLFWYQQALGQGPEFLTYFQNEAQLDKSGLPSDRFFAERPEGSVSTLKIQRTQQEDSAVYLCASSTGTGGSEAFFGQGTRLTVV.

In the case of this clone: Other DNA sequences in this specimen translate into the identical CDR3. V is TRBV20-1 and J is TRBJ2-5; no clear D. This CDR3 comprises 11 residues. Germline CDR1 reads DFQATT; CDR2 reads SNEGSKA (reference sequence). Trimming stripped 6 bases from V and 3 bases from J, with 8 bases between. The CDR3 nucleotides are TGCAGTGCAAGACCAGAAGAGACCCAGTACTTC. Translated: CSARPEETQYF.

This clone was recorded a few times. This sequence joins TRBV19 and TRBJ2-7; TRBD1 matches at 9 bases. The CDR3 extends over 17 amino acids. CDR1 and CDR2 from the germline V gene are LNHDA and SQIVND (reference sequence). With V trimmed by 5 bases and J by 2 bases, 13 bases remained unmatched. DNA for the CDR3: TGTGCCAGTAGTCGATCCAATGACGGGACAGGGCCCTACGAGCAGTACTTC. Translation: CASSRSNDGTGPYEQYF.

This clone was seen just once. This chain links TRBV19 with TRBJ1-4; tentatively, D is TRBD1 (5 bases). Per germline, CDR1 LNHDA and CDR2 SQIVND (reference sequence). The V end was cut by 7 bases, the J end by 8 bases, with 20 bases between. The CDR3 covers 15 residues. Here the CDR3 DNA reads TGTGCCAGTACCAATCTCAGGGAAGTTGGCGAAAAACTGTTTTTT. Its protein product is CASTNLREVGEKLFF.

The genes are TRBV28 and TRBJ1-2, with no clear D. The CDR3 extends over 11 amino acids. Trimming cost V 8 bases and J 0 bases, with 4 bases left between them. Germline assignment: CDR1 MDHEN and CDR2 SYDVKM. Written as DNA, the CDR3 is TGTGCCAGCGGGCCTAACTATGGCTACACCTTC. Protein: CASGPNYGYTF.

V is TRBV28 and J is TRBJ2-3; D possibly corresponds to TRBD2 (7 bases). The CDR3 length is 15 residues. Per the germline V gene, CDR1 is MDHEN and CDR2 is SYDVKM. Trimming shortened V by 5 bases and J by 2 bases, and 14 bases separated the two germline ends. Here the CDR3 reads CASSSPGGPTDTQYF. CDR3 DNA: TGTGCCAGCAGTAGCCCCGGGGGGCCCACAGATACGCAGTATTTT.

This clone was seen more than once but under ten times. The rearrangement uses TRBV28 and TRBJ1-1; 8 nucleotides line up with TRBD1. Germline CDR1 MDHEN, CDR2 SYDVKM. The CDR3 length is 12 residues. The V gene end was trimmed by 7 bases and the J gene end by 8 bases; junction bases not matched to a gene: 6. CDR3 nucleotides: TGTGCCAGCAACACCCGGACAGGGGAAGCTTTCTTT. It translates to CASNTRTGEAFF.

The V and J genes are TRBV5-1 and TRBJ2-2; D remains ambiguous. V lost 0 bases and J 4 bases, leaving 10 bases between the germline ends. Germline V gives CDR1 SGHRS, CDR2 YFSETQ. The CDR3 totals 15 residues. Written as DNA, the CDR3 is TGCGCCAGCAGCTTGGGGTCGGTGAGCACCGGGGAGCTGTTTTTT. The encoded protein is CASSLGSVSTGELFF. The whole variable domain, remainder taken from reference TRBV5-1 and TRBJ2-2, is KAGVTQTPRYLIKTRGQQVTLSCSPISGHRSVSWYQQTPGQGLQFLFEYFSETQRNKGNFPGRFSGRQFSNSRSEMNVSTLELGDSALYLCASSLGSVSTGELFFGEGSRLTVL.

The gene calls are TRBV7-2 and TRBJ1-1; TRBD1 matches at 10 bases. Germline-derived CDR1 and CDR2 are SGHTA and FQGNSA. The junction had 9 bases not matched to a gene; V was cut back by 4 bases and J by 4 bases. The CDR3 is 16 residues long. The CDR3 here is CASSSTGGRMSTEAFF. Here the CDR3 DNA reads TGTGCCAGCAGCTCGACAGGGGGCCGGATGAGCACTGAAGCTTTCTTT.

The chain is built from TRBV12-5 and TRBJ1-2, with no clear D. The CDR3 spans 12 residues. V was shortened by 4 bases and J by 10 bases, with 13 bases between the two germline ends. Looked up from germline, CDR1 is LGHNT and CDR2 is FRNRAP. This CDR3 reads CASGSLGEIYTF. CDR3 DNA sequence: TGTGCTAGTGGTTCACTAGGAGAAATCTACACCTTC.

The V call is TRBV6-1, the J call TRBJ1-5, with 8 bases identical to TRBD1. From germline, CDR1 is MNHNS and CDR2 SASEGT. The CDR3 runs to 13 residues. V shed 7 bases and J 4 bases; nucleotides not matched to a gene: 3. The DNA of the CDR3 is TGTGCCAGCACCGGGACAGGAAATCAGCCCCAGCATTTT. Residues: CASTGTGNQPQHF.

This clone has a handful of counts. This chain links TRBV30 with TRBJ2-3; 8 nucleotides agree with TRBD2. Germline assignment: CDR1 GTSNPN and CDR2 SVGIG (reference sequence). Trimming cost V 3 bases and J 2 bases; bases outside gene matches: 7. The CDR3 is 15 residues long. Here the CDR3 reads CAWSGTRAFTDTQYF. CDR3 nucleotides: TGTGCCTGGAGCGGGACTAGAGCTTTCACAGATACGCAGTATTTT.

V usage is TRBV28 and J usage is TRBJ2-5, with unresolved D. V dropped 2 bases and J dropped 2 bases, with 9 bases sitting between them. This CDR3 is 14 amino acids long. Germline-derived CDR1 and CDR2 are MDHEN and SYDVKM. The CDR3 DNA reads TGTGCCAGCAGTTTAACCCAGACTCAAGAGACCCAGTACTTC. Translated: CASSLTQTQETQYF.

A single count supports this clone. J is TRBJ1-1 and V is TRBV6-5, with a possible D match to TRBD1 (5 bases). V was shortened by 7 bases and J by 4 bases, with 10 bases between the two germline ends. CDR1 is MNHEY and CDR2 is SVGAGI in the germline V gene. The CDR3 is 12 residues long. CDR3 DNA sequence: TGTGCCAGCACCCGGGGGGGCACTGAAGCTTTCTTT. Its translation is CASTRGGTEAFF.

The chain joins TRBV30 to TRBJ2-2; the match to TRBD1 covers 9 bases. V lost 1 base to trimming and J lost 5 bases; unmatched junction nucleotides: 5. CDR3 length: 15 residues. Germline V gives CDR1 GTSNPN, CDR2 SVGIG (reference sequence). The CDR3 DNA reads as TGTGCCTGGAGTGGACAGGGGGTTCCGACCGGGGAGCTGTTTTTT. Translation: CAWSGQGVPTGELFF.

This clone has just a few counts. The chain is built from TRBV5-1 and TRBJ1-2; 9 bases match TRBD1. Trimming at V came to 7 bases and at J to 2 bases, leaving 9 bases not matched to a gene. Germline CDR1 and CDR2: SGHRS and YFSETQ. The CDR3 spans 15 residues. The CDR3 nucleotides are TGCGCCAGCTGGGACAGGGCTTTTCTAAACTATGGCTACACCTTC. It encodes CASWDRAFLNYGYTF.

The gene calls are TRBV7-2 and TRBJ2-1, with 11 bases lining up with TRBD1. CDR3 length equals 15 residues. Germline assignment: CDR1 SGHTA and CDR2 FQGNSA. The V segment lost 5 bases and the J segment 4 bases; nucleotides outside the gene matches: 4. CDR3 coding DNA: TGTGCCAGCAGCCGGGACAGGGGGAATTACAATGAGCAGTTCTTC. This gives the protein CASSRDRGNYNEQFF.

The chain joins TRBV7-9 to TRBJ2-3, with D possibly TRBD1 on 6 matching bases. Trimming took 3 bases from V and 1 from J, leaving 8 bases between them. Germline V gene data show CDR1 as SEHNR and CDR2 as FQNEAQ (reference sequence). The CDR3 consists of 14 residues. The CDR3 region has the DNA TGTGCCAGCAGCTTCTGGACAGGCACAGATACGCAGTATTTT. Protein product: CASSFWTGTDTQYF. The whole variable domain, filled in from reference TRBV7-9 and TRBJ2-3, reads DTGVSQNPRHKITKRGQNVTFRCDPISEHNRLYWYRQTLGQGPEFLTYFQNEAQLEKSRLLSDRFSAERPKGSFSTLEIQRTEQGDSAMYLCASSFWTGTDTQYFGPGTRLTVL.

This clone was detected a few times. The rearrangement uses TRBV28 and TRBJ2-7; 7 nucleotides line up with TRBD2. CDR1 and CDR2 (germline): MDHEN, SYDVKM. The junction had 3 bases not matched to a gene; V was cut back by 1 base and J by 6 bases. The CDR3 totals 13 residues. The CDR3 reads CASSLSQRGEQYF. CDR3 coding DNA: TGTGCCAGCAGTTTATCACAGCGGGGCGAGCAGTACTTC.

The V gene is TRBV4-2, the J gene TRBJ1-2, with unresolved D. CDR1 and CDR2 (germline): LGHNA, YNFKEQ. The V and J ends lost 0 bases and 4 bases respectively, with 9 bases between them. This CDR3 is 14 amino acids long. This CDR3 is CASSQDQEGYGYTF. As DNA, the CDR3 is TGTGCCAGCAGCCAAGATCAGGAGGGCTATGGCTACACCTTC.